This T cell receptor beta chain comes out of a study of blood T cell repertoires in COVID-19. Losses at the gene ends were 6 bases for V and 4 bases for J; bases not matched to a gene: 5. Germline CDR1 and CDR2: KGHSH and LQKENI. CDR3 length equals 15 residues. The protocol was immunoSEQ multiplex PCR, while the TCRdb copy is restricted to in-frame clones and leaves out a portion. The sample yields approximately 90,000 clones, 81% seen once. The source material was peripheral blood. The genes are TRBV18 and TRBJ1-5; 11 bases line up with TRBD1. The clonotype comes from a man between 60 and 75 years old with acute or convalescent COVID-19. Here the CDR3 DNA reads TGTGCCAGCTCCCCAGGGACAGGGGGGAATCAGCCCCAGCATTTT. The encoded protein is CASSPGTGGNQPQHF.